The 20 T cell receptor beta chains listed next were all sequenced from one sample in a study of monozygotic twins with inflammatory bowel disease. TCRdb re-analyzed the 5' RACE reads; it lists each CDR3 protein once, without DNA. The sample's table shows a few hundred thousand distinct CDR3 sequences. The sequencing sample was made of blood. These receptors were taken from a human donor with ulcerative colitis or Crohn's disease, or a healthy co-twin of an affected twin (not recorded which).

This chain joins TRBV28 and TRBJ2-1. Germline V gene data show CDR1 as MDHEN and CDR2 as SYDVKM. This CDR3 is 20 amino acids long. The CDR3 sequence is CASRTYLPRGPLSSYNEQFF.

This chain uses TRBV24-1 with TRBJ1-2; TCRdb outputs TRBD1, but without DNA this stays unchecked. The germline gives CDR1 KGHDR, CDR2 SFDVKD. The CDR3 contains 15 residues. This CDR3 is CATSPGAALGYGYTF.

The rearrangement links TRBV9 to TRBJ1-2. The CDR3 length is 16 residues. Germline V gives CDR1 SGDLS, CDR2 YYNGEE. CDR3 in amino acids: CASSGGWAHPNYGYTF.

The gene calls are TRBV9 and TRBJ2-1; TCRdb outputs TRBD1, but without DNA this stays unchecked. Germline V gene sequence: CDR1 SGDLS, CDR2 YYNGEE. This CDR3 has 16 amino acids. The CDR3: CASSPLEGTPIMKQFF.

The chain has TRBV5-6 and TRBJ1-6; TCRdb's D call, TRBD1, is unchecked because there is no DNA. Germline lookup yields CDR1 SGHDT and CDR2 YYEEEE. The CDR3 extends over 15 amino acids. CDR3 in amino acids: CASSPERGSNSPLHF.

The V call is TRBV30, the J call TRBJ1-2. The CDR3 consists of 11 residues. Germline V gene sequence: CDR1 GTSNPN, CDR2 SVGIG (reference sequence). The CDR3: CAWTANYGYTF.

V gene TRBV13 combines with J gene TRBJ1-2. Germline-derived CDR1 and CDR2 are PRHDT and FYEKMQ (reference sequence). The CDR3 contains 12 residues. CDR3 in amino acids: CASSLSRRGYTF.

The rearrangement links TRBV15 to TRBJ1-5. CDR1 and CDR2 from the germline V gene are LNHNV and YYDKDF (reference sequence). The CDR3 length is 16 residues. CDR3 protein: CATSRVYPGGNQPQHF.

The V and J genes are TRBV20-1 and TRBJ2-2. The CDR3 has 14 residues. Germline values: CDR1 DFQATT, CDR2 SNEGSKA (reference sequence). The CDR3 sequence: CSADSGLNTGELFF.

The CDR3 region is CASSQGGSRNIQYF. V and J are TRBV3-1 and TRBJ2-4; with no DNA, the TCRdb D assignment of TRBD2 cannot be verified. The CDR3 runs to 14 residues. Per germline, CDR1 LGHDT and CDR2 YNNKEL (reference sequence).

This chain connects TRBV10-3 to TRBJ2-1; no DNA is available, so the TRBD2 call from TCRdb remains unchecked. CDR1 and CDR2 from the germline V gene are ENHRY and SYGVKD. This CDR3 has 19 amino acids. The chain's CDR3 is CAISESRTSGGASYNEQFF.

The chain uses TRBV21-1 and TRBJ2-1; the D gene TCRdb calls, TRBD1, cannot be checked with no DNA. TRBV21-1 is a listed pseudogene. CDR3 length: 13 amino acids. CDR3 amino acids: CASSKGRRNEQFF.

The V call is TRBV5-1, the J call TRBJ2-1; TCRdb's assignment of TRBD2 cannot be checked, as there is no DNA. Germline CDR1 is SGHRS and CDR2 is YFSETQ. The CDR3 totals 16 residues. CDR3 sequence: CASSSRAYGSIYEQFF.

The chain employs TRBV4-1 and TRBJ2-1; the TRBD2 assignment by TCRdb is unverifiable without DNA. The CDR3 length is 17 residues. Germline CDR1 and CDR2: MGHRA and YSYEKL. The CDR3 here is CASSLIRTISSYNEQFF.

V is TRBV4-3 and J is TRBJ2-1. This CDR3 is 13 amino acids long. CDR1 is LGHNA and CDR2 is YSLEER in the germline V gene. The CDR3 loop is CASSHDYHNEQFF.

This chain joins TRBV12-5 and TRBJ2-1; TCRdb selects TRBD1, and the lack of DNA leaves this call unchecked. CDR1 LGHNT and CDR2 FRNRAP come from the germline V gene. This CDR3 has 14 residues. The CDR3 is CASGVGTWANEQFF.

The chain links TRBV3-1 to TRBJ1-1. This CDR3 has 15 residues. The germline CDR1 and CDR2 sequences are LGHDT and YNNKEL (reference sequence). CDR3 sequence reads: CASSHVNGRGGEAFF.

V is TRBV20-1 and J is TRBJ2-5; the D call from TCRdb, TRBD1, cannot be confirmed without DNA. Germline values: CDR1 DFQATT, CDR2 SNEGSKA (reference sequence). CDR3 length: 13 amino acids. The chain's CDR3 is CSAREGASETQYF.

The rearrangement links TRBV7-9 to TRBJ1-2; TCRdb's assignment of TRBD1 cannot be checked, as there is no DNA. The CDR3 has 14 amino acids. Looked up from germline, CDR1 is SEHNR and CDR2 is FQNEAQ (reference sequence). The CDR3 sequence: CASSLSGGDYGYTF.

The V and J genes are TRBV11-2 and TRBJ2-1; checking the TCRdb D call of TRBD1 is not possible without DNA. Germline values: CDR1 SGHAT, CDR2 FQNNGV. The CDR3 is 16 amino acids. The CDR3 region is CASSLSSAPAYNEQFF.